This TCR beta chain was found in a study of human T cells and chemical hapten exposure. Whole-study context: The patients, most of them female, presented with alopecia areata, totalis or universalis.

Time point denoted: pre-sensitization, week 0. As to treatment: therapeutic diphenylcyclopropenone sensitization with weekly scalp DPC. Before extraction, the whole blood was not fractionated, and total RNA was taken from it. Germline V gene lookup returns CDR1 SGHTA and CDR2 FQGNSA. The CDR3 covers 12 residues. V shed 3 bases and J shed 5 bases, with 7 bases lying between them. Under the authors' procedure: Per sample, the median was around 100,000 TCRs, with values from approximately 25,000 to 650,000. In TCRdb, the RACE reads were re-called with MiXCR into one record per CDR3 protein. TCRdb's processing, not the authors' own work, is the source of the V and J calls. The sample lists tens of thousands of distinct CDR3 sequences, approximately 12% occurring once.

This clonotype was obtained from a woman aged 40-49 years with alopecia areata. Some clones in this sample may be carry-over from other donors' samples. The sample in question was whole blood, obtained in connection with sensitization to the hapten diphenylcyclopropenone (DPC). The chain combines TRBV7-2 with TRBJ2-5; D is unresolved. The CDR3 here is CASSFATETQYF. Here the CDR3 DNA reads TGTGCCAGCAGCTTTGCCACGGAGACCCAGTACTTC. The whole variable domain, filled in from reference TRBV7-2 and TRBJ2-5, reads GAGVSQSPSNKVTEKGKDVELRCDPISGHTALYWYRQSLGQGLEFLIYFQGNSAPDKSGLPSDRFSAERTGGSVSTLTIQRTQQEDSAVYLCASSFATETQYFGPGTRLLVL.